Presented here are 8 T cell receptor beta chains from one specimen sequenced in a study of glioma-infiltrating T cells. The iRepertoire nested amplicon-rescue multiplex PCR amplified TCR alpha and beta CDR3s from RNA. MiXCR was run by TCRdb on the multiplex PCR reads, yielding one entry per CDR3 protein. The sample shows 100,000 to 150,000 distinct CDR3 sequences, around 25% of them seen only once. Sequencing used glioma tissue, nonneoplastic brain tissue, or PBMCs (not recorded which). The origin of the receptors is a human donor with low-grade glioma or glioblastoma, undergoing nonglioma brain surgery, or in good health (not recorded which).

The chain employs TRBV27 and TRBJ2-6; TRBD1 agrees at 7 bases. The CDR3 covers 18 residues. V shed 4 bases and J 1 base; nucleotides not matched to a gene: 10. The germline CDR1 and CDR2 sequences are MNHEY and SMNVEV (reference sequence). The CDR3 is CASSSDRVGSSGANVLTF. DNA for the CDR3: TGTGCCAGCAGTTCTGACAGGGTTGGTAGTTCTGGGGCCAACGTCCTGACTTTC.

The chain is built from TRBV20-1 and TRBJ2-1; D is perhaps TRBD2 (5 bases). The CDR3 is 13 residues long. Looked up from germline, CDR1 is DFQATT and CDR2 is SNEGSKA (reference sequence). Trimming shortened V by 3 bases and J by 9 bases, and 15 bases separated the two germline ends. For the CDR3, the DNA is TGCAGTGCTAGCTCCCGCCTAGAGGGTGAGCAGTTCTTC. The encoded protein is CSASSRLEGEQFF.

The chain combines TRBV20-1 with TRBJ2-2, with 8 positions matching TRBD1. CDR3 length: 15 residues. Germline V lookup: CDR1 DFQATT, CDR2 SNEGSKA (reference sequence). V shed 1 base, J shed 1 base, and the junction held 2 bases outside the gene matches. CDR3 in DNA: TGCAGTGCTAGAGCCGGGACAGGGAACACCGGGGAGCTGTTTTTT. The encoded protein is CSARAGTGNTGELFF.

V is TRBV5-1 and J is TRBJ2-3, with D hard to call. The CDR3 contains 15 residues. Germline CDR1 is SGHRS and CDR2 is YFSETQ. Trimming took 6 bases from V and 1 from J, leaving 15 bases between them. The DNA of the CDR3 is TGCGCCAGCAAACAAAGGCCGGAAGGCACAGATACGCAGTATTTT. The encoded protein is CASKQRPEGTDTQYF.

To note about this clonotype: Relative to the germline gene, one junction end is altered; a read error may explain this. The J gene is TRBJ2-5, the V gene TRBV28, with D perhaps matching TRBD2 (6 bases). Germline V lookup: CDR1 MDHEN, CDR2 SYDVKM. The CDR3 spans 13 residues. The CDR3 coding sequence is TGTGCCAGCAGAGCTGGACTACAAGAGACCGAGTACTTC. It translates to CASRAGLQETEYF.

At least ten counts were recorded for this clonotype. The V gene is TRBV18, the J gene TRBJ2-3; 7 positions match TRBD2. The ends lost 7 bases at V and 2 bases at J; junction bases unmatched: 6. Germline V lookup: CDR1 KGHSH, CDR2 LQKENI. CDR3 size: 14 residues. For the CDR3, the DNA is TGTGCCAGCTTCTACGGGGGGTCCACAGATACGCAGTATTTT. Amino acid sequence: CASFYGGSTDTQYF.

This clonotype was counted only a few times. The V and J genes are TRBV3-1 and TRBJ1-5; the D is unclear. Deletions cut 2 bases from V and 3 bases from J, with 8 bases between. Per germline, CDR1 LGHDT and CDR2 YNNKEL (reference sequence). The CDR3 consists of 14 residues. The CDR3 DNA is TGTGCCAGCAGCCAAAAGGGAACCAATCAGCCCCAGCATTTT. Protein sequence: CASSQKGTNQPQHF.

The V gene is TRBV7-9, the J gene TRBJ2-7, with D tentatively TRBD2 (6 bases). CDR1 and CDR2 from the germline V gene are SEHNR and FQNEAQ (reference sequence). The CDR3 consists of 13 residues. The chain's CDR3 is CASSQTLEGEQYV. The CDR3 DNA is TGTGCCAGCAGCCAAACCTTGGAGGGAGAGCAGTACGTT.